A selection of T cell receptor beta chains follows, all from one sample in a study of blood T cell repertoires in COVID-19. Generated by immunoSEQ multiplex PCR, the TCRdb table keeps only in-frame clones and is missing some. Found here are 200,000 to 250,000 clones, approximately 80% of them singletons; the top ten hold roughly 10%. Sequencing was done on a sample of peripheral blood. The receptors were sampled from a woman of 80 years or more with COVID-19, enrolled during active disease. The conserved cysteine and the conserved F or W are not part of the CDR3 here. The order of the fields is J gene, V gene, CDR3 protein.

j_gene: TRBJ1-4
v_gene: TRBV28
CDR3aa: ASRGQGTPNEKLF

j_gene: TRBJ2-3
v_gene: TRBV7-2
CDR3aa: ASSSRDRDTDTQY

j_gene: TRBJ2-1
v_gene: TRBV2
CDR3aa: ASRVGAGGEQF

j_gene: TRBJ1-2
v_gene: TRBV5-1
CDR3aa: ASSLGQGINGYT

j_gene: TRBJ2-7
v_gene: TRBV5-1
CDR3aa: ASFEGTGNNEQY

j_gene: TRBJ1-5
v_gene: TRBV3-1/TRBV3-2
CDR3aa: ASNQGGGNQPQH

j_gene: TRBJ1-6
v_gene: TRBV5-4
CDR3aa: ASSLDRGGDSPLH

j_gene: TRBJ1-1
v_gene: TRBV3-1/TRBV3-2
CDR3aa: ASSALEGGTEAF

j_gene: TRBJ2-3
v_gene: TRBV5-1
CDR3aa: ASSLADDRVGTDTQY

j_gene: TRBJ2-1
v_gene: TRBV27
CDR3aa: ASSLIGQSYNEQF

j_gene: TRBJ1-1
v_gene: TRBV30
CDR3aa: AWSGQLNTEAF

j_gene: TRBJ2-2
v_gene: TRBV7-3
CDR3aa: ASSLSTSGVTGELF